This T cell receptor beta chain is from a study of blood T cell repertoires in COVID-19 (dated by TCRdb to 2020 to 2022). Notes on the research overall: Collaborator samples came from the United States, Italy and Spain and covered acute and convalescent phases of COVID-19. The prospective study material was composed of cDNA or gDNA derived from T cells, B-cell-depleted T cells, or PBMCs. Where available, HLA class I and class II types were obtained from metadata supplied by the sample provider rather than from assay-based typing. A de-identified subject ID, COVID-19 status, age in years and sex were almost always included in the sample metadata. Subjects who had been exposed to COVID-19, were actively infected with it, or had recovered from it provided the deeply sampled blood TCRbeta repertoires that made up the dataset. The repertoires were made available in a free public database intended to serve as a resource for research on the immune response to SARS-CoV-2. Samples were obtained from the ongoing ImmuneRACE study (first 160 participants) and from 1,254 subjects provided by 6 global collaborators.

TCRbeta CDR3 regions were amplified from genomic DNA using the immunoSEQ Assay, a bias-controlled multiplex PCR. The paper's data handling went like this. The number of nucleated cells in each sample was estimated from the amplification of reference gene primers within the assay. Sequence reads were collapsed and filtered to measure the absolute abundance of every unique TCRbeta CDR3 rearrangement. Productive Simpson clonality was computed per sample as the square root of Simpson's diversity index over productive rearrangements. This immuneACCESS table, as held by TCRdb, lists in-frame sequences with V and J called but not all clones. Of the missing ones, under half trace to an unresolved V gene in checked studies; the others have no known cause. V and J calls and clone size come straight from that table; D and trimming were deduced from the DNA. A total of 35,000 or so clones appear in this sample, roughly 89% of them only once. Around 5.7% of the sample lies in the top ten.

Study-level results and caveats: Clinical and demographic metadata were provided uncurated, with the amount varying by source and participant.

Collaborating institutions collected whole blood in K2EDTA tubes following their own protocols. Collaborator samples were shipped for TCRbeta analysis as frozen whole blood, isolated PBMCs, or DNA extracted from either sample type. With respect to this clone: Its antigen remains undetermined. Per-nucleotide qualities are absent, and no much larger clonotype sits a single base away.

The CDR3 has 12 amino acids, counting the end cysteine and phenylalanine. The read is trimmed to its CDR3 DNA, 36 bases read in frame from base 1. V was cut back by 3 bases and J by 9 bases, leaving a gap of 11 bases between them. Per the germline V gene (reference sequence), LNHDA is the CDR1 and SQIVND is the CDR2. The V gene is TRBV19 and the J gene is TRBJ1-1; the D segment cannot be called with confidence. The sequence was obtained from a human donor in a cohort sampled during active COVID-19. Sample: peripheral blood. The DNA is TGTGCCAGTAGTATCGGAGGAATCCAAGCTTTCTTT. This gives the protein CASSIGGIQAFF.